This T cell receptor beta chain was documented in a study of blood T cell repertoires in COVID-19. Study-wide background: The origin of the acute and convalescent COVID-19 samples was the United States, Italy and Spain. Nucleic acid was either cDNA or gDNA, and it came from T cells, B-cell-depleted T cells, or PBMCs.

Germline V CDR1 and CDR2: LGHNA, YSLEER. With 0 bases removed from V and 7 bases from J, the gap between germline ends came to 9 bases. The CDR3 has 13 residues. The authors' processing: Estimation of nucleated cell counts was performed using reference gene primer amplification. Sequencing was performed with immunoSEQ multiplex PCR; in TCRdb, only in-frame clones are kept and a portion is missing. D and trimming come from the DNA, and the V and J calls and clone size come from that table. The data contain a few hundred thousand clones, around 87% of them seen just once; the ten biggest clones take up over 2%.

The sequenced sample was peripheral blood. The source of this sequence is a woman in her forties or fifties with acute or convalescent COVID-19. The chain links TRBV4-3 to TRBJ1-1; D is unresolved. The CDR3 spells CASSQDIQYEAFF. The CDR3 bases are TGCGCCAGCAGCCAAGACATCCAGTATGAAGCTTTCTTT.